Included here is one TCR beta chain sequence, with context. These data come from a study of blood T cell repertoires in COVID-19. Study-level background: The analysed material was cDNA or gDNA that came from T cells, B-cell-depleted T cells, or PBMCs.

Authors' methods: It was from reference gene primer amplification that nucleated cell counts were estimated. Repertoires were generated with immunoSEQ multiplex PCR, while TCRdb's copy carries only in-frame clones and drops some. That table furnishes V, J and clone size, whereas the DNA furnished D and trimming. The sample yields about 75,000 clones, 75% to 95% seen once. Trimming stripped 4 bases from V and 9 bases from J, with 13 bases between. Germline V CDR1 and CDR2: LGHDT, YNNKEL (reference sequence). The CDR3 runs to 14 residues. The sample comprised peripheral blood. The TCR was taken from a human donor in a cohort sampled during active COVID-19. The chain carries TRBV3-1 (or the pseudogene TRBV3-2) and TRBJ1-6; possibly TRBD1 for D (6 bases). Written as DNA, the CDR3 is TGTGCCAGCAGCCCGGGGGGGGCAGGTTCACCCCTCCACTTT. Its protein product is CASSPGGAGSPLHF.